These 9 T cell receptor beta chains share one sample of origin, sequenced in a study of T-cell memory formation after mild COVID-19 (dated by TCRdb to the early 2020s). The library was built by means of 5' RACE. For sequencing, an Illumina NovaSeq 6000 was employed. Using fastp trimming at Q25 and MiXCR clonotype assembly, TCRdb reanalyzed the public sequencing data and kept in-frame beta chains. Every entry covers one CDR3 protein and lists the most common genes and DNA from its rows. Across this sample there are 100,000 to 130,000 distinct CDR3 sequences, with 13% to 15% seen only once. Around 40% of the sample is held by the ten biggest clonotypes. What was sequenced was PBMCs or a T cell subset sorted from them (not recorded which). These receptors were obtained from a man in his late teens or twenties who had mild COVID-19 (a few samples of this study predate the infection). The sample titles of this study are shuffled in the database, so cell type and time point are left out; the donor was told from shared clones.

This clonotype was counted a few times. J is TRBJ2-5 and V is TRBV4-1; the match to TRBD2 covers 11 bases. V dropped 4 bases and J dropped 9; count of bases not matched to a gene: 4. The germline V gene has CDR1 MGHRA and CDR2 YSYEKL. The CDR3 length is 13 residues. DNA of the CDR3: TGCGCCAGCAGCCCGACTAGCGGGGCCCCCCAGTACTTC. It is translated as CASSPTSGAPQYF.

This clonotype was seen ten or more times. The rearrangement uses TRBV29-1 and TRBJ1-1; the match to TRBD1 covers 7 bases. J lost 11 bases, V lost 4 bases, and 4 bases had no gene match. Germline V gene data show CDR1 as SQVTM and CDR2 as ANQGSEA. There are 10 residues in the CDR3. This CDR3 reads CSVGDSPAFF. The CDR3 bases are TGCAGCGTTGGGGACAGTCCCGCTTTCTTT. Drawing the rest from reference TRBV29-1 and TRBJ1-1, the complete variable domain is SAVISQKPSRDICQRGTSLTIQCQVDSQVTMMFWYRQQPGQSLTLIATANQGSEATYESGFVIDKFPISRPNLTFSTLTVSNMSPEDSSIYLCSVGDSPAFFGQGTRLTVV.

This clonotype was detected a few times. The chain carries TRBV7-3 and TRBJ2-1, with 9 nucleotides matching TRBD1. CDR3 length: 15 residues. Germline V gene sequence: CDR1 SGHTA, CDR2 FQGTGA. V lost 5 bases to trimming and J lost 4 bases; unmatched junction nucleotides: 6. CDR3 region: CASSVRQGEYNEQFF. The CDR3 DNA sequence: TGTGCCAGCAGCGTCAGACAGGGGGAATACAATGAGCAGTTCTTC.

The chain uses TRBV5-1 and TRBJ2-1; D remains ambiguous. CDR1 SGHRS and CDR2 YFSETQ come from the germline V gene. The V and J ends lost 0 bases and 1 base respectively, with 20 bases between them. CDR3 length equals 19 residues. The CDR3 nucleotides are TGCGCCAGCAGCTTGGAGGGTTTGGTCAGTCATCCATCCTACAATGAGCAGTTCTTC. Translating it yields CASSLEGLVSHPSYNEQFF.

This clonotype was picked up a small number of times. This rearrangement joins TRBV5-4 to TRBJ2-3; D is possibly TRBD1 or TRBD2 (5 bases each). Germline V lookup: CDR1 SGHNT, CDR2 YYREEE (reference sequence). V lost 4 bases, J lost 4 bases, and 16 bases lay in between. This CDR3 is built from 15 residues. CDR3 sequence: CASSPPEGSSDTQYF. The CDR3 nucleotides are TGTGCCAGCAGCCCTCCCGAGGGGTCATCAGATACGCAGTATTTT. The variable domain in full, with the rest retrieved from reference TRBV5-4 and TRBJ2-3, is ETGVTQSPTHLIKTRGQQVTLRCSSQSGHNTVSWYQQALGQGPQFIFQYYREEENGRGNFPPRFSGLQFPNYSSELNVNALELDDSALYLCASSPPEGSSDTQYFGPGTRLTVL.

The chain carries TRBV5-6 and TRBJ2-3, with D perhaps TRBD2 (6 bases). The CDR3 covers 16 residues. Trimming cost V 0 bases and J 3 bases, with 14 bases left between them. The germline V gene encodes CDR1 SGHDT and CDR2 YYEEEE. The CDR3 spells CASSLAGGATTDTQYF. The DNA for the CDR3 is TGTGCCAGCAGCTTGGCTGGCGGGGCGACGACAGATACGCAGTATTTT.

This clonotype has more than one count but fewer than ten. The CDR3 DNA reads as TGTGCCAGCTCATCTCTGAGGGGCTACACCTTC. Translating it yields CASSSLRGYTF. V and J are TRBV9 and TRBJ1-2; D is ambiguous. The V gene lost 7 bases and the J gene lost 8 bases, with 12 bases spanning the gap. Germline V gives CDR1 SGDLS, CDR2 YYNGEE. This CDR3 contains 11 residues.

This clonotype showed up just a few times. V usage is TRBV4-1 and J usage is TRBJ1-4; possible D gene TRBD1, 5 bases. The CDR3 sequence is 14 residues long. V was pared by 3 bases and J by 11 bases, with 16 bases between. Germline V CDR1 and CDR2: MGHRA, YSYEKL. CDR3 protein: CASSHVGQGRKLFF. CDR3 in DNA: TGCGCCAGCAGCCACGTTGGCCAGGGTCGTAAACTGTTTTTT.

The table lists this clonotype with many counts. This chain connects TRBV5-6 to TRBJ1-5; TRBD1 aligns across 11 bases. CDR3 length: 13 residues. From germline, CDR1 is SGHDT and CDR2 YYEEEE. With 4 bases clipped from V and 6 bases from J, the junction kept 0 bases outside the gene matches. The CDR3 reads CASSGQGAQPQHF. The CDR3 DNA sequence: TGTGCCAGCAGCGGACAGGGGGCTCAGCCCCAGCATTTT. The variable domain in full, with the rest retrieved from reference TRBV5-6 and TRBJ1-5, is DAGVTQSPTHLIKTRGQQVTLRCSPKSGHDTVSWYQQALGQGPQFIFQYYEEEERQRGNFPDRFSGHQFPNYSSELNVNALLLGDSALYLCASSGQGAQPQHFGDGTRLSIL.